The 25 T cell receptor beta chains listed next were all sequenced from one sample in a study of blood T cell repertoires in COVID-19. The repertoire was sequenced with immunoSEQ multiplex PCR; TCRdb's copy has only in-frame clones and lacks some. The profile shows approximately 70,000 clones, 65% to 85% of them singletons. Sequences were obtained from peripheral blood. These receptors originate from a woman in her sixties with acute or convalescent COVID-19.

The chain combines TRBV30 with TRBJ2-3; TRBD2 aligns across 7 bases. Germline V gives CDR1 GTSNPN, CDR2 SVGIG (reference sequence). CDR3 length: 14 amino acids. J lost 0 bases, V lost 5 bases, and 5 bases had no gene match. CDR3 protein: CAWGGVPSTDTQYF. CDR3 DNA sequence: TGTGCCTGGGGGGGGGTACCCAGCACAGATACGCAGTATTTT.

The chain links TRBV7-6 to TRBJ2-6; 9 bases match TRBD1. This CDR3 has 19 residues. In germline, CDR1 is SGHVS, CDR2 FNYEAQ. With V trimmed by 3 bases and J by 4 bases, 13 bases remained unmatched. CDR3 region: CASSLTTGQGFAGANVLTF. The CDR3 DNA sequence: TGTGCCAGCAGCTTGACCACGGGACAGGGTTTCGCCGGGGCCAACGTCCTGACTTTC.

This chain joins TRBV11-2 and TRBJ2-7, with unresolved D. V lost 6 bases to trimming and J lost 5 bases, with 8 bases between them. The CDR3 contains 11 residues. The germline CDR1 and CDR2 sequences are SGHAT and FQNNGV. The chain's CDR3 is CASSHRDEQYF. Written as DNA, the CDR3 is TGTGCCAGCAGTCACCGGGACGAGCAGTACTTC.

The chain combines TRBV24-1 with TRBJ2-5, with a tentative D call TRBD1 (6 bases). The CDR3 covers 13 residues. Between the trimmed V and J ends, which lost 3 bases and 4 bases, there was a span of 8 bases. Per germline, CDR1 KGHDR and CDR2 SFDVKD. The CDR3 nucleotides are TGTGCCACCAGTGATATAGGGGGAGAGACCCAGTACTTC. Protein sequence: CATSDIGGETQYF.

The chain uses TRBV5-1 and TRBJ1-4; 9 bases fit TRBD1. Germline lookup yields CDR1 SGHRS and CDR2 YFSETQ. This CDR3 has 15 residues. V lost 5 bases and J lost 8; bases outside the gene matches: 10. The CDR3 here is CASSSTGGAGEKLFF. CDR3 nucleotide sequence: TGCGCCAGCAGTTCCACAGGGGGCGCGGGAGAAAAACTGTTTTTT.

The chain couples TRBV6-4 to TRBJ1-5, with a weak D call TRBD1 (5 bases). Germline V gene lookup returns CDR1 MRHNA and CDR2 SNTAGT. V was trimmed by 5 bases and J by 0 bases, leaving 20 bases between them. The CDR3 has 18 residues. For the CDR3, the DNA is TGTGCCAGCAGTCGGACAAGGAGGGACTATGATAGCAATCAGCCCCAGCATTTT. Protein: CASSRTRRDYDSNQPQHF.

The CDR3 reads CASSIIAGDTEAFF. The CDR3 DNA reads TGTGCCAGTAGTATAATAGCAGGGGACACTGAAGCTTTCTTT. V usage is TRBV19 and J usage is TRBJ1-1; TRBD1 might be the D (6 bases). Trimming took off 2 bases at V and 3 bases at J, with 10 bases between the two ends. CDR3 length equals 14 residues. Germline CDR1 is LNHDA and CDR2 is SQIVND (reference sequence). The full variable domain, in which reference TRBV19 and TRBJ1-1 provide the parts outside the CDR3, is DGGITQSPKYLFRKEGQNVTLSCEQNLNHDAMYWYRQDPGQGLRLIYYSQIVNDFQKGDIAEGYSVSREKKESFPLTVTSAQKNPTAFYLCASSIIAGDTEAFFGQGTRLTVV.

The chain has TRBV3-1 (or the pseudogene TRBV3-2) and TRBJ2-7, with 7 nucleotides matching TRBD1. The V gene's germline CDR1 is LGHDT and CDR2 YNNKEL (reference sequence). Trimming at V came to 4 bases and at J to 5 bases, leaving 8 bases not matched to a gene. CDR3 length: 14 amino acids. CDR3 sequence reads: CASSLGTVAHEQYF. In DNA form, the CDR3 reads TGTGCCAGCAGCCTCGGGACAGTCGCTCACGAGCAGTACTTC.

DNA of the CDR3: TGTGCCAGCGAGTGGGGGCATGAGCAGTTCTTC. This gives the protein CASEWGHEQFF. V and J are TRBV7-9 and TRBJ2-1, with a weak D call TRBD1 (6 bases). This CDR3 is 11 amino acids long. V was trimmed by 8 bases and J by 8 bases, leaving 10 bases between them. Germline CDR1 is SEHNR and CDR2 is FQNEAQ (reference sequence).

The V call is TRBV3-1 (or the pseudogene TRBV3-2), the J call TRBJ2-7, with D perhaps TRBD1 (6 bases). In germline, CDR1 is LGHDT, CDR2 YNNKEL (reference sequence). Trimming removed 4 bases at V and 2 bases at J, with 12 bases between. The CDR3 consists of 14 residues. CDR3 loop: CASSRGQRPYEQYF. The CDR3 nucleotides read TGTGCCAGCAGCCGAGGACAGCGCCCCTACGAGCAGTACTTC.

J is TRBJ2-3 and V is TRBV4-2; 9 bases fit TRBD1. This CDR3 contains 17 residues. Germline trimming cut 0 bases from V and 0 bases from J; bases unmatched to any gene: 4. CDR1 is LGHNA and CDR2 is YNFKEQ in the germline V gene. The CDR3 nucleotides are TGTGCCAGCAGCCAAGATCTTGACAGGGGGAGCACAGATACGCAGTATTTT. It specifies CASSQDLDRGSTDTQYF.

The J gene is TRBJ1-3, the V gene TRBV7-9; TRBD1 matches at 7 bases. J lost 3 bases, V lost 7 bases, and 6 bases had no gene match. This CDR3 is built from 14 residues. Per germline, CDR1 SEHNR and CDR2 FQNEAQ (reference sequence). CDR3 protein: CASTPRTGGNTIYF. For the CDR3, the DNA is TGTGCCAGCACCCCCAGGACAGGTGGAAACACCATATATTTT.

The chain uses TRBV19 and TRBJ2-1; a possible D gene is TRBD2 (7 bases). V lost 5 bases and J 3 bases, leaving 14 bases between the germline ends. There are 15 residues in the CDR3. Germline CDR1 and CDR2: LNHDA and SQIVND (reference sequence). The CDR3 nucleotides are TGTGCCAGTAGTCCAGAGGGGGGGGTCTACAATGAGCAGTTCTTC. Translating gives CASSPEGGVYNEQFF.

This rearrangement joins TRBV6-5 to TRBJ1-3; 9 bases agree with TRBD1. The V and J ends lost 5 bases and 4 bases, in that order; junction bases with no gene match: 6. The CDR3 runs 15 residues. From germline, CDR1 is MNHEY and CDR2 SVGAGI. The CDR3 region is CASSPDRGRGNTIYF. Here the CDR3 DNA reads TGTGCCAGCAGTCCCGACAGGGGGAGAGGAAACACCATATATTTT.

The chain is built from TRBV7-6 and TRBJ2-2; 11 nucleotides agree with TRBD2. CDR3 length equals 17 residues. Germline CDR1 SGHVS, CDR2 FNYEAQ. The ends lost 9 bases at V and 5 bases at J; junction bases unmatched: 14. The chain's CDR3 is CASSATLAGGSTGELFF. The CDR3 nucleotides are TGTGCCAGTAGTGCTACCCTAGCGGGGGGAAGTACCGGGGAGCTGTTTTTT.

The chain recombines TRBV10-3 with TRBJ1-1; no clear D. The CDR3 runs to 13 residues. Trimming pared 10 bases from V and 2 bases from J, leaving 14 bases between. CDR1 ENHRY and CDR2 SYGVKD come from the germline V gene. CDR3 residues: CASEVERNTEAFF. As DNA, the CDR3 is TGTGCCAGCGAGGTGGAGCGTAACACTGAAGCTTTCTTT.

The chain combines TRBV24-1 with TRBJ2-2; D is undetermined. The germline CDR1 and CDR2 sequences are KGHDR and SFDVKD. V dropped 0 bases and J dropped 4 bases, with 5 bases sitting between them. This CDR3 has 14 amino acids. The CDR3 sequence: CATSDLLVTGELFF. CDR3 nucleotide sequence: TGTGCCACCAGTGATTTGCTCGTCACCGGGGAGCTGTTTTTT.

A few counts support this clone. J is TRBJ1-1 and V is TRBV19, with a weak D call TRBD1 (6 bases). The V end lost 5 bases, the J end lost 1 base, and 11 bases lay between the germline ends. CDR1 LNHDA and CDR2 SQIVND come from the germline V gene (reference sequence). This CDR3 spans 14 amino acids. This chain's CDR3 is CASSFRGENTEAFF. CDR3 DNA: TGTGCCAGTAGTTTCAGGGGTGAGAACACTGAAGCTTTCTTT.

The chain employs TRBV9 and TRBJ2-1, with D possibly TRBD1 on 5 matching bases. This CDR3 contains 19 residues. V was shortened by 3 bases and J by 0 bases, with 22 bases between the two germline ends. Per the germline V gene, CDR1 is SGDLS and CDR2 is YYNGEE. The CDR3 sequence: CASSGDPAIQASSYNEQFF. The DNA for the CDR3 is TGTGCCAGCAGCGGAGACCCCGCAATACAGGCAAGCTCCTACAATGAGCAGTTCTTC.

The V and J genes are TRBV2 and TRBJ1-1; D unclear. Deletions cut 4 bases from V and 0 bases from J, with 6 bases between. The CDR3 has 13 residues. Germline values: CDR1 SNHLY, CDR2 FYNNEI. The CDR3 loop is CASSALLNTEAFF. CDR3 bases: TGTGCCAGCAGTGCCCTTTTGAACACTGAAGCTTTCTTT. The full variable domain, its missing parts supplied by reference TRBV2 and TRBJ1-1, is EPEVTQTPSHQVTQMGQEVILRCVPISNHLYFYWYRQILGQKVEFLVSFYNNEISEKSEIFDDQFSVERPDGSNFTLKIRSTKLEDSAMYFCASSALLNTEAFFGQGTRLTVV.

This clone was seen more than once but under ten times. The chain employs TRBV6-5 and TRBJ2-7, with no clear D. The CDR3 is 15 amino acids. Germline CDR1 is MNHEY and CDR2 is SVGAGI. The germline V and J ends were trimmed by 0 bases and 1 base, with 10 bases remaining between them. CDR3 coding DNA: TGTGCCAGCAGTTACTCTGAGACACAATCCTACGAGCAGTACTTC. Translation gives CASSYSETQSYEQYF.

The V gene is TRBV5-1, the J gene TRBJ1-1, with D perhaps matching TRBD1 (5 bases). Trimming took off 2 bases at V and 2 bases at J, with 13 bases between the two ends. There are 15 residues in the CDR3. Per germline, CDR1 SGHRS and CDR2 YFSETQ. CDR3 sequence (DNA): TGCGCCAGCAGCTTAGGGGAAGTACCTAACACTGAAGCTTTCTTT. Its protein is CASSLGEVPNTEAFF. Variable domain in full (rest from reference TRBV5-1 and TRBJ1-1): KAGVTQTPRYLIKTRGQQVTLSCSPISGHRSVSWYQQTPGQGLQFLFEYFSETQRNKGNFPGRFSGRQFSNSRSEMNVSTLELGDSALYLCASSLGEVPNTEAFFGQGTRLTVV.

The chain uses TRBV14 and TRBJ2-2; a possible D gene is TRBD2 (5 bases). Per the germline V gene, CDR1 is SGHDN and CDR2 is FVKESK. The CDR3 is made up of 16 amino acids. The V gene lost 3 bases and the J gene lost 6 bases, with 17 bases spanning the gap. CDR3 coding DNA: TGTGCCAGCAGCCATTTAGGCCTAGCTTTCCCCGGGGAGCTGTTTTTT. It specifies CASSHLGLAFPGELFF. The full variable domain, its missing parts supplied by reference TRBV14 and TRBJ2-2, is EAGVTQFPSHSVIEKGQTVTLRCDPISGHDNLYWYRRVMGKEIKFLLHFVKESKQDESGMPNNRFLAERTGGTYSTLKVQPAELEDSGVYFCASSHLGLAFPGELFFGEGSRLTVL.

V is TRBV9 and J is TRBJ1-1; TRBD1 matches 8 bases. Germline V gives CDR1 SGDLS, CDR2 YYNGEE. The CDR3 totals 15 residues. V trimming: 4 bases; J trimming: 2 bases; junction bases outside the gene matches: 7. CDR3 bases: TGTGCCAGCAGCTCGACGACAGGGGTCAACACTGAAGCTTTCTTT. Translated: CASSSTTGVNTEAFF.

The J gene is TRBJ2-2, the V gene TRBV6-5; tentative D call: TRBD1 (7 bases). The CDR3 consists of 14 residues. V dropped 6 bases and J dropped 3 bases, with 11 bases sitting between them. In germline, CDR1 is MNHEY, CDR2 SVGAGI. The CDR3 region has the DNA TGTGCCAGCAGGGCGGGACAGCACACCGGGGAGCTGTTTTTT. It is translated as CASRAGQHTGELFF.